This TCR beta chain was obtained from a study of a mutant IDH1 vaccine in newly diagnosed glioma. Turning to the study itself: Vaccines began 4-6 weeks after radiotherapy alone, or with temozolomide cycles. The sex distribution of treated patients was around 62% male and approximately 40% female, with a mean age of approximately 40 years. The study's findings and limits: Of the patients, 80% to 95% had vaccine-induced immune responses.

Specified time point: week 11, during vaccination. Every vaccination contained 300 ug of the mutant IDH1 20-mer peptide and was paired with topical imiquimod. This CDR3 contains 15 residues. Germline V gene lookup returns CDR1 GTSNPN and CDR2 SVGIG (reference sequence). Trimming took 4 bases from V and 0 from J; bases not matched to a gene: 6. Assay used: immunoSEQ multiplex PCR; TCRdb lists only in-frame clones, some missing. The sample has over 55,000 clones, roughly 80% seen once. A remark on this clone: The antigen remains undetermined.

The sequencing used PBMCs, collected from a glioma patient whose treatment included an IDH1 peptide vaccine. This clonotype was sampled from a man aged 25-45 years with glioma. The chain links TRBV30 to TRBJ1-3, with 7 bases aligning to TRBD1. The CDR3: CAWMTGRISGNTIYF. The DNA for the CDR3 is TGTGCCTGGATGACAGGGAGGATCTCTGGAAACACCATATATTTT.